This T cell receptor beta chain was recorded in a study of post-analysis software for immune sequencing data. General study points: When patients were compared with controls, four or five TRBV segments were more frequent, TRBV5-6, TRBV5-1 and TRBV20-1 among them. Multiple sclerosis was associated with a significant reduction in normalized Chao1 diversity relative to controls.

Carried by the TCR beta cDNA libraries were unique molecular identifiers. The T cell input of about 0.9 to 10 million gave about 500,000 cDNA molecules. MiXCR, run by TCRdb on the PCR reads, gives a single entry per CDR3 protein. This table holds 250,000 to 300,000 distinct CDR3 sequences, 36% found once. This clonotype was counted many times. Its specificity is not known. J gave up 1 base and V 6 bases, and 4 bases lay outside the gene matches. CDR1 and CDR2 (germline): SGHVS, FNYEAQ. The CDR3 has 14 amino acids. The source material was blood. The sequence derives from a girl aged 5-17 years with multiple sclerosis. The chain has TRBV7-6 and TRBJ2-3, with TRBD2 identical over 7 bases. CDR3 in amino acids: CASSPGGGTDTQYF. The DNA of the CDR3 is TGTGCCAGCAGTCCTGGGGGGGGCACAGATACGCAGTATTTT.